Listed below are T cell receptor beta chains from one sample, sequenced in a study of T cell responses to AZD1222 COVID-19 vaccine. TCRdb's table, derived via immunoSEQ multiplex PCR, lists solely in-frame clones and lacks some. The sample shows 150,000 to 200,000 clones, almost 95% of them seen only once. The specimen comprised peripheral blood, sampled on day 0 of AZD1222 vaccination. These receptors were taken from an adult in good health. Each CDR3 is given with its conserved first and last residue. Fields, in order: D gene, clone size, J gene, V gene, CDR3 protein, CDR3 DNA. D genes are given only for firm matches. Part of the rows lack a size; the others show once, few, many or a class for expanded clones.

TRBD1 NA TRBJ2-5 TRBV12-5 CASGQDTGGETQYF TGTGCTAGTGGACAAGACACAGGGGGGGAGACCCAGTACTTC
NA NA TRBJ1-2 TRBV9 CASGYDGGYTF TGTGCCAGCGGCTACGACGGGGGCTACACCTTC
NA NA TRBJ1-1 TRBV11-2 CASSFSRRLNTEAFF TGTGCCAGCAGCTTCTCCAGGAGATTGAACACTGAAGCTTTCTTT
NA NA TRBJ2-7 TRBV28 CASSSKRRGTYEQYF TGTGCCAGCAGCTCAAAGCGGAGGGGAACATACGAGCAGTACTTC
NA NA TRBJ2-3 TRBV18 CASSPGRLTDTQYF TGTGCCAGCTCACCGGGACGGCTCACAGATACGCAGTATTTT
NA NA TRBJ2-7 TRBV11-3 CASSLGPSSYEQYF TGTGCCAGCAGCTTAGGGCCAAGCTCCTACGAGCAGTACTTC
TRBD1 NA TRBJ1-2 TRBV20-1 CSASGRGNYGYTF TGCAGTGCTAGTGGCAGGGGGAACTATGGCTACACCTTC
NA NA TRBJ1-6 TRBV28 CASSKGSPLHF TGTGCCAGCAGTAAAGGTTCACCCCTCCACTTT
TRBD2 NA TRBJ2-1 TRBV7-9 CASSLLAGGLNEQFF TGTGCCAGCAGCTTATTAGCGGGAGGTCTAAATGAGCAGTTCTTC
TRBD2 NA TRBJ2-7 TRBV19 CASSLAGSDEQYF TGTGCCAGTAGCTTAGCGGGATCGGATGAGCAGTACTTC
TRBD2 NA TRBJ2-5 TRBV10-1 CASSSGRDQETQYF TGCGCCAGCAGTAGCGGGAGGGATCAAGAGACCCAGTACTTC
NA NA TRBJ2-1 TRBV7-9 CASSLAGSGTRAPAGGFF TGTGCCAGCAGCTTGGCGGGCTCAGGGACACGTGCCCCCGCAGGAGGGTTCTTC
TRBD2 NA TRBJ2-1 TRBV9 CASSVGVAGGLYNEQFF TGTGCCAGCAGCGTCGGGGTAGCGGGAGGCCTCTACAATGAGCAGTTCTTC
NA NA TRBJ2-6 TRBV27 CASSPGPPGANVLTF TGTGCCAGCAGTCCAGGTCCCCCTGGGGCCAACGTCCTGACTTTC
NA NA TRBJ2-7 TRBV19 CASSRTAGSFEQYF TGTGCCAGTAGTAGGACAGCCGGCTCGTTTGAGCAGTACTTC
TRBD2 once TRBJ2-1 TRBV7-9 CASSLGAGAYNEQFF TGTGCCAGCAGCTTAGGTGCGGGAGCCTACAATGAGCAGTTCTTC
NA NA TRBJ1-2 TRBV20-1 CSARVGYGYTF TGCAGTGCTAGAGTTGGCTATGGCTACACCTTC
TRBD1 once TRBJ1-2 TRBV7-9 CASGTGTGVYGYTF TGTGCCAGCGGCACCGGGACAGGGGTCTATGGCTACACCTTC
TRBD1 NA TRBJ2-1 TRBV20-1 CSASRTGGKNEQFF TGCAGTGCTAGTCGGACAGGGGGCAAAAATGAGCAGTTCTTC
NA NA TRBJ1-3 TRBV5-4 CASSLEGALRGNTIYF TGTGCCAGCAGCTTGGAAGGGGCGCTGAGAGGAAACACCATATATTTT
NA NA TRBJ1-1 TRBV19 CASSMGGGRGYTEAFF TGTGCCAGTAGTATGGGTGGCGGCAGGGGATACACTGAAGCTTTCTTT
TRBD2 NA TRBJ2-7 TRBV30 CAWSGSGSSYEQYF TGTGCCTGGAGTGGTAGCGGGAGCTCCTACGAGCAGTACTTC
NA NA TRBJ1-5 TRBV10-3 CAISEQGGGNQPQHF TGTGCCATCAGTGAACAGGGAGGGGGCAATCAGCCCCAGCATTTT
NA NA TRBJ2-2 TRBV12-3/TRBV12-4 CASSLSYGELFF TGTGCCAGCAGCCTCAGCTACGGGGAGCTGTTTTTT
TRBD2 NA TRBJ2-3 TRBV5-1 CASSLDLVWVPSGFDTDTQYF TGCGCCAGCAGCTTGGACCTCGTGTGGGTCCCTAGCGGGTTTGACACAGATACGCAGTATTTT
TRBD2 NA TRBJ2-3 TRBV28 CASSISGGSTDTQYF TGTGCCAGCAGTATTAGCGGGGGGAGCACAGATACGCAGTATTTT
TRBD2 NA TRBJ2-1 TRBV10-1 CASSESGRGEQFF TGCGCCAGCAGTGAGAGCGGGAGGGGAGAGCAGTTCTTC
NA once TRBJ2-1 TRBV19 CASSRGVGEQFF TGTGCCAGTAGTCGGGGAGTCGGTGAGCAGTTCTTC
NA NA TRBJ1-2 TRBV6-1 CASSEEVRLGGYTF TGTGCCAGCAGTGAAGAAGTCCGGTTAGGGGGCTACACCTTC
NA NA TRBJ1-1 TRBV25-1 CASSPPGAGVTEAFF TGTGCCAGCAGTCCCCCCGGGGCTGGGGTCACTGAAGCTTTCTTT
NA NA TRBJ1-2 TRBV4-3 CASSQEASGTIYGYTF TGCGCCAGCAGCCAAGAGGCCTCCGGGACAATCTATGGCTACACCTTC
NA once TRBJ2-1 TRBV5-6 CASSQNRGYEFF TGTGCCAGCAGCCAAAACCGAGGGTACGAGTTCTTC
NA NA TRBJ1-2 TRBV28 CASSLPGYGYTF TGTGCCAGCAGTTTGCCAGGGTATGGCTACACCTTC
TRBD1 few TRBJ2-2 TRBV28 CASSLAGQGNTGELFF TGTGCCAGCAGCCTCGCGGGACAGGGGAACACCGGGGAGCTGTTTTTT
NA NA TRBJ1-1 TRBV6-2/TRBV6-3 CASSYNSNTEAFF TGTGCCAGCAGTTATAACAGCAACACTGAAGCTTTCTTT
TRBD1 NA TRBJ2-7 TRBV23-1 CASSQSEGQGPSYEQYF TGCGCCAGCAGTCAATCGGAGGGACAGGGGCCTTCCTACGAGCAGTACTTC
NA NA TRBJ1-4 TRBV7-9 CASSLNRVEKLFF TGTGCCAGCAGCTTAAACAGGGTTGAAAAACTGTTTTTT
NA NA TRBJ1-5 TRBV7-2 CASSLWGQPQHF TGTGCCAGCAGCTTATGGGGGCAGCCCCAGCATTTT
NA few TRBJ1-3 TRBV10-3 CAISEGAGDHSGNTIYF TGTGCCATCAGTGAGGGGGCAGGGGACCACTCTGGAAACACCATATATTTT
NA once TRBJ1-1 TRBV28 CASRPPGLDAFF TGTGCCAGCAGACCGCCAGGGCTGGATGCTTTCTTT
NA NA TRBJ1-3 TRBV14 CASSQRVSGNTIYF TGTGCCAGCAGCCAACGGGTTTCTGGAAACACCATATATTTT